These 17 T cell receptor beta chains were sequenced from one sample in a study of shared clonotypes between healthy human individuals. Assay: immunoSEQ multiplex PCR; the TCRdb copy retains only in-frame clones and omits some. The sample includes millions of clones, approximately 93% of them seen just once. Sample: naive CD4+ T cells from PBMCs. Described subset: CD45RA+ positively selected. The receptors were gathered from a man younger than 30 in good health. Some clones in this sample may be carry-over from other donors' samples.

The rearrangement joins TRBV27 to TRBJ1-5, with unresolved D. Germline CDR1 MNHEY, CDR2 SMNVEV (reference sequence). Between the trimmed V and J ends, which lost 3 bases and 5 bases, there was a span of 5 bases. This CDR3 is 12 amino acids long. The DNA for the CDR3 is TGTGCCAGCAGTTTTCAAGATCAGCCCCAGCATTTT. It specifies CASSFQDQPQHF.

The CDR3 nucleotides read TGCGCCAGCAGCCAAGAAGCGAGAGCGGCCAACACCGGGGAGCTGTTTTTT. Protein: CASSQEARAANTGELFF. The chain links TRBV4-3 to TRBJ2-2; tentative D call: TRBD2 (5 bases). Trimming stripped 0 bases from V and 2 bases from J, with 13 bases between. CDR1 is LGHNA, CDR2 YSLEER, per germline. The CDR3 spans 17 residues.

The chain couples TRBV6-1 to TRBJ1-1, with TRBD1 matching 7 bases. Germline assignment: CDR1 MNHNS and CDR2 SASEGT. The CDR3 has 13 amino acids. J lost 4 bases, V lost 7 bases, and 6 bases had no gene match. CDR3 region: CASTKGATTEAFF. The DNA of the CDR3 is TGTGCCAGCACCAAGGGGGCGACCACTGAAGCTTTCTTT.

This chain links TRBV28 with TRBJ1-1; D gene uncertain. Germline loops: CDR1 MDHEN, CDR2 SYDVKM. V was clipped by 4 bases and J by 5 bases, with 11 bases between them. The CDR3 runs to 13 residues. The CDR3 DNA follows: TGTGCCAGCAGTTCGCCCCCCCCGACTGAAGCTTTCTTT. It specifies CASSSPPPTEAFF.

The chain links TRBV5-6 to TRBJ2-7; D is unresolved. Looked up from germline, CDR1 is SGHDT and CDR2 is YYEEEE. Trimming removed 0 bases at V and 5 bases at J, with 9 bases between. The CDR3 has 13 amino acids. The DNA of the CDR3 is TGTGCCAGCAGCTTGGGCTCGGTAGACGAGCAGTACTTC. Protein sequence: CASSLGSVDEQYF.

With respect to this clone: The sample holds other DNA sequences that translate to the same CDR3. V gene TRBV7-9 combines with J gene TRBJ1-1; perhaps TRBD1 as D (5 bases). The CDR3 contains 13 residues. CDR1 and CDR2 (germline): SEHNR, FQNEAQ (reference sequence). The germline V and J ends were trimmed by 4 bases and 4 bases, with 10 bases remaining between them. CDR3 in amino acids: CASSSQGATEAFF. The CDR3 coding sequence is TGTGCCAGCAGCTCCCAGGGTGCCACTGAAGCTTTCTTT.

A word on this clone: The sample contains more than one DNA sequence encoding this CDR3. The chain combines TRBV7-9 with TRBJ1-3; D call uncertain. Trimming removed 2 bases from V and 1 base from J, with 6 bases in between. The CDR3 is 14 amino acids. Germline loops: CDR1 SEHNR, CDR2 FQNEAQ (reference sequence). The CDR3 reads CASSLSGSGNTIYF. Written as DNA, the CDR3 is TGTGCCAGCAGCTTAAGTGGATCTGGAAACACCATATATTTT.

V gene TRBV5-6 combines with J gene TRBJ2-3, with no clear D. V lost 5 bases and J 3 bases, leaving 1 base between the germline ends. CDR3 length: 10 residues. Germline CDR1 SGHDT, CDR2 YYEEEE. CDR3 residues: CASRTDTQYF. The DNA of the CDR3 is TGTGCCAGCAGGACAGATACGCAGTATTTT.

V is TRBV18 and J is TRBJ1-1; D gene uncertain. The germline gives CDR1 KGHSH, CDR2 LQKENI. Between the trimmed V and J ends, which lost 2 bases and 0 bases, there was a span of 10 bases. The CDR3 has 15 residues. CDR3 amino acids: CASSPFGVVNTEAFF. Written as DNA, the CDR3 is TGTGCCAGCTCACCATTTGGGGTAGTGAACACTGAAGCTTTCTTT.

This clone appeared a single time. The V call is TRBV7-2, the J call TRBJ2-7, with D possibly matching TRBD2 (5 bases). Germline CDR1 SGHTA, CDR2 FQGNSA. V was pared by 4 bases and J by 1 base, with 17 bases between. The CDR3 runs 16 residues. The chain's CDR3 is CASSSPLGSGSYEQYF. The CDR3 region has the DNA TGTGCCAGCAGCTCCCCTTTGGGGAGCGGATCCTACGAGCAGTACTTC.

A note on this clone: Other DNA sequences within the sample encode an identical CDR3. This sequence joins TRBV28 and TRBJ2-7, with D perhaps matching TRBD2 (5 bases). Trimming pared 7 bases from V and 0 bases from J, leaving 13 bases between. CDR1 is MDHEN and CDR2 is SYDVKM in the germline V gene. The CDR3 is 14 residues long. CDR3 sequence (DNA): TGTGCCAGCACCACCACGGGAAGCTCCTACGAGCAGTACTTC. It codes for CASTTTGSSYEQYF.

CDR3 sequence reads: CAITNPQSSYEQYF. CDR3 coding DNA: TGTGCCATCACGAATCCGCAAAGCTCCTACGAGCAGTACTTC. V gene TRBV10-3 combines with J gene TRBJ2-7, with D unresolved. V gave up 7 bases and J gave up 0 bases, with 13 bases separating them. CDR3 size: 14 residues. The germline gives CDR1 ENHRY, CDR2 SYGVKD.

CDR3 protein: CASSPQGTSTDTQYF. In DNA form, the CDR3 reads TGCGCCAGCAGCCCCCAGGGAACTAGCACAGATACGCAGTATTTT. V is TRBV5-1 and J is TRBJ2-3; maybe TRBD1 (5 bases). Per the germline V gene, CDR1 is SGHRS and CDR2 is YFSETQ. Trimming stripped 4 bases from V and 0 bases from J, with 12 bases between. The CDR3 has 15 amino acids.

In this sample, this clone turned up a few times. The chain is built from TRBV4-1 and TRBJ2-2; 11 bases map to TRBD2. V shed 4 bases and J 1 base; nucleotides not matched to a gene: 11. This CDR3 spans 19 amino acids. CDR1 and CDR2 (germline): MGHRA, YSYEKL. The CDR3 nucleotides are TGCGCCAGCAGCCGAGGGACTAGCGGAGGCAGATTGAACACCGGGGAGCTGTTTTTT. Translating gives CASSRGTSGGRLNTGELFF.

The V gene is TRBV7-9, the J gene TRBJ1-2, with D maybe TRBD1 (5 bases). V lost 5 bases and J 0 bases, leaving 13 bases between the germline ends. CDR3 length: 15 residues. CDR1 SEHNR and CDR2 FQNEAQ come from the germline V gene (reference sequence). The CDR3 loop reads CASSPPGWANYGYTF. CDR3 nucleotide sequence: TGTGCCAGCAGCCCACCAGGGTGGGCTAACTATGGCTACACCTTC.

Of note for this clone: Other DNA sequences of this sample code for an identical CDR3. The chain carries TRBV2 and TRBJ2-2; 7 positions agree with TRBD1. Trimming cost V 6 bases and J 6 bases; bases outside gene matches: 4. The CDR3 spans 13 residues. CDR1 SNHLY and CDR2 FYNNEI come from the germline V gene. As DNA, the CDR3 is TGTGCCAGCAGGCCGCAGGGGGCCGGGGAGCTGTTTTTT. It translates to CASRPQGAGELFF. The full variable domain, in which reference TRBV2 and TRBJ2-2 provide the parts outside the CDR3, is EPEVTQTPSHQVTQMGQEVILRCVPISNHLYFYWYRQILGQKVEFLVSFYNNEISEKSEIFDDQFSVERPDGSNFTLKIRSTKLEDSAMYFCASRPQGAGELFFGEGSRLTVL.

This clone was seen just once. This rearrangement joins TRBV12-5 to TRBJ2-3, with D possibly TRBD2 on 6 matching bases. Germline lookup yields CDR1 LGHNT and CDR2 FRNRAP. The germline V and J ends were trimmed by 1 base and 3 bases, with 17 bases remaining between them. CDR3 length: 17 residues. The CDR3 protein is CASGLGLGSIGTDTQYF. The DNA for the CDR3 is TGTGCTAGTGGTTTGGGGCTCGGGAGTATTGGAACAGATACGCAGTATTTT.